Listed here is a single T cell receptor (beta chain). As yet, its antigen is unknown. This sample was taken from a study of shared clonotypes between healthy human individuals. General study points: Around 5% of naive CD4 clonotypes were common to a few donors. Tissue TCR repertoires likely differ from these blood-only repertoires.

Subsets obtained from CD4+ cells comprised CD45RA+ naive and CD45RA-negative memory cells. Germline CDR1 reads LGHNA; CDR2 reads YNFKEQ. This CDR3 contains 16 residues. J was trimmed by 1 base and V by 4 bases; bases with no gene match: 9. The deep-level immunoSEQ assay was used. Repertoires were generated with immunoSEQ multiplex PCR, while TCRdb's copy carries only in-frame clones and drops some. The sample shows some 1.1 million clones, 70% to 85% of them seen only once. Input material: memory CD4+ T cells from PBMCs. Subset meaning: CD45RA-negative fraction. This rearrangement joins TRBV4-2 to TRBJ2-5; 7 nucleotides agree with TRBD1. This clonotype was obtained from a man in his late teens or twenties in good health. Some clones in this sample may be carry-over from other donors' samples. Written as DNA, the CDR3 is TGTGCCAGCAGCCGGGACAGTCAGGGCCCCCAAGAGACCCAGTACTTC. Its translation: CASSRDSQGPQETQYF.